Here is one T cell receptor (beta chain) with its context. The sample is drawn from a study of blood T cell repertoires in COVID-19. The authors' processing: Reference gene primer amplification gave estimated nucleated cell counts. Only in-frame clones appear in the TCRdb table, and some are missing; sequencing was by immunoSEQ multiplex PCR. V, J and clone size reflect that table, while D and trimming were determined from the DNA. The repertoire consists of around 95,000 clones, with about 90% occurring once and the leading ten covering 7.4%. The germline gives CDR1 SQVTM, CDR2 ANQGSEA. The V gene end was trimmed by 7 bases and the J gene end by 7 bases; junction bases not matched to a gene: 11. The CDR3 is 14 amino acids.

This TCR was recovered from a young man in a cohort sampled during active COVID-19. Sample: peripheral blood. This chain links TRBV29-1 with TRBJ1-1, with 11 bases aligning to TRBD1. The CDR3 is CSASEDRGPGEAFF. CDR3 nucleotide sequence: TGCAGCGCTTCTGAGGACAGGGGGCCGGGTGAAGCTTTCTTT.